The entry below describes one TCR beta chain. Antigen specificity is unknown. The identical CDR3 is also encoded by other nucleotide sequences in the sample. The record originates from a study of shared clonotypes between healthy human individuals. General study findings and limits: The donor pool, a small one, limited the genetic and exposure-history diversity represented.

The donors were adults (healthy and HIV-negative) with no recent acute infections or vaccinations. Caucasian adults residing in Nashville, Tennessee made up all the donors. In the original analysis: Junction-only immunoSEQ data arrived without quality scores, meaning filtering differed. The table came from immunoSEQ multiplex PCR; TCRdb's copy has only in-frame clones and leaves some out. That table gives V, J and clone size, and the DNA gave D and trimming. The table lists 450,000 to 650,000 clones, around 78% of them singletons. Germline V lookup: CDR1 SQVTM, CDR2 ANQGSEA. The CDR3 totals 15 residues. V was shortened by 4 bases and J by 0 bases, with 15 bases between the two germline ends.

Material for sequencing was PBMCs. This TCR was recovered from a woman in her thirties or forties in good health. Some clones in this sample may be carry-over from other donors' samples. The V call is TRBV29-1, the J call TRBJ1-1; a weak D match, TRBD1 (5 bases). CDR3 region: CSVGAGWGMNTEAFF. The CDR3 nucleotides are TGCAGCGTTGGGGCCGGGTGGGGGATGAACACTGAAGCTTTCTTT.